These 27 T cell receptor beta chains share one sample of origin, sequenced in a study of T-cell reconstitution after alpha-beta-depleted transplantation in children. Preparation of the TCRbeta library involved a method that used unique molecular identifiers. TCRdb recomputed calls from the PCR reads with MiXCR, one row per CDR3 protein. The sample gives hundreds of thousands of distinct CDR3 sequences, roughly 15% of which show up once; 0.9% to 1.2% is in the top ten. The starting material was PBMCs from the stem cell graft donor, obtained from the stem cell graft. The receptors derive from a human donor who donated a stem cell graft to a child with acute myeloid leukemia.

The CDR3 loop reads CARGGEGGGTDTQYF. The CDR3 DNA sequence: TGTGCCAGAGGTGGAGAGGGGGGGGGGACAGATACGCAGTATTTT. The chain combines TRBV7-2 with TRBJ2-3; the D gene is possibly TRBD2 (7 bases). Germline V gene data show CDR1 as SGHTA and CDR2 as FQGNSA. V shed 9 bases and J shed 3 bases, with 19 bases lying between them. The CDR3 has 15 residues.

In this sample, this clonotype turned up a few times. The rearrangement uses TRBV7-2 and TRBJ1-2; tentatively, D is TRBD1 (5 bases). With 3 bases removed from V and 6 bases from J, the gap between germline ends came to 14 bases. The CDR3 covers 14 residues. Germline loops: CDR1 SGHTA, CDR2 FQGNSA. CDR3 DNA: TGTGCCAGCAGCTTTACGACAGCCTTCGATGGCTACACCTTC. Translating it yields CASSFTTAFDGYTF.

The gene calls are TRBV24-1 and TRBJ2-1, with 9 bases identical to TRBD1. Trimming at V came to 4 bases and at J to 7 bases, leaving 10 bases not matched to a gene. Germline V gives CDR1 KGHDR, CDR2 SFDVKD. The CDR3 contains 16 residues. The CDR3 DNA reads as TGTGCCACCAGTGACACCGGGACAGGGAGTTTGAATGAGCAGTTCTTC. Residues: CATSDTGTGSLNEQFF.

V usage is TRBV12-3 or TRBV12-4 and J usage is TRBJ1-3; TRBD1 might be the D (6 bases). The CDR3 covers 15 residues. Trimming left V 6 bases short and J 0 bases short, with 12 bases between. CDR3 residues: CASSRGTFSGNTIYF. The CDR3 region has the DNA TGTGCCAGCAGCCGCGGGACATTCTCTGGAAACACCATATATTTT.

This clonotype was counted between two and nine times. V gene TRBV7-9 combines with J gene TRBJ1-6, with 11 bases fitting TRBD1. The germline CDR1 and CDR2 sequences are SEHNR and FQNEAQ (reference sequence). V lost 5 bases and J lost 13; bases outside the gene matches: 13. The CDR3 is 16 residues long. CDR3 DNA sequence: TGTGCCAGCAGCCCCGGGACAGGGGGTTTCATCCCCCCCCTCCACTTT. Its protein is CASSPGTGGFIPPLHF.

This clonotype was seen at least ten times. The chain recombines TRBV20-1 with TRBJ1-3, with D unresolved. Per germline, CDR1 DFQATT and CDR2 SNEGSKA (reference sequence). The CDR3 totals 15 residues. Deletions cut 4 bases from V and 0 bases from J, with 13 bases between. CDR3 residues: CSATPTAVSGNTIYF. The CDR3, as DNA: TGCAGTGCTACTCCGACGGCCGTCTCTGGAAACACCATATATTTT.

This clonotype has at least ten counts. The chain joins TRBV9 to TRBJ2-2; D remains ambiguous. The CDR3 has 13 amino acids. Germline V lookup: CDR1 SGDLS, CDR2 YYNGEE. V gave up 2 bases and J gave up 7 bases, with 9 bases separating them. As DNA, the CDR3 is TGTGCCAGCAGCGTGGTGCCAAGCGGGGAGCTGTTTTTT. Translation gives CASSVVPSGELFF.

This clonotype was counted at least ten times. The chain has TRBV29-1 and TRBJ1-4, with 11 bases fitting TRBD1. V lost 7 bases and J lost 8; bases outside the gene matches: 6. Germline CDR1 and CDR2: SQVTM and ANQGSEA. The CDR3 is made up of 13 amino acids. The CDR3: CSAFGTGGEKLFF. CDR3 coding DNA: TGCAGCGCTTTCGGGACAGGGGGAGAAAAACTGTTTTTT.

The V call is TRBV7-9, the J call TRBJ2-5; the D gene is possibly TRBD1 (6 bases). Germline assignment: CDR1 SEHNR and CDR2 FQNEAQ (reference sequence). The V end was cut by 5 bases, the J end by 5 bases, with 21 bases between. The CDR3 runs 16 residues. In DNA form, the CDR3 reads TGTGCCAGCAGCGCCCTATCGCCCCACAGGGAGGAGACCCAGTACTTC. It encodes CASSALSPHREETQYF.

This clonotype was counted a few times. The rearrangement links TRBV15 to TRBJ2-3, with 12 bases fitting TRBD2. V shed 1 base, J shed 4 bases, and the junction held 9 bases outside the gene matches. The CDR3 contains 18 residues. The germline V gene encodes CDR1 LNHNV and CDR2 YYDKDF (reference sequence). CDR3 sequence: CATSRAILAGGNADTQYF. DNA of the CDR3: TGTGCCACCAGCAGAGCTATACTAGCGGGGGGAAACGCAGATACGCAGTATTTT.

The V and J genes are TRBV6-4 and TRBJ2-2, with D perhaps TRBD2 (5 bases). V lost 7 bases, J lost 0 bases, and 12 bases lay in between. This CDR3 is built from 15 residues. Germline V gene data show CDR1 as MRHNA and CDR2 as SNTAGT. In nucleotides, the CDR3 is TGTGCCAGCACCCGAGGGCGGGCGAACACCGGGGAGCTGTTTTTT. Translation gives CASTRGRANTGELFF.

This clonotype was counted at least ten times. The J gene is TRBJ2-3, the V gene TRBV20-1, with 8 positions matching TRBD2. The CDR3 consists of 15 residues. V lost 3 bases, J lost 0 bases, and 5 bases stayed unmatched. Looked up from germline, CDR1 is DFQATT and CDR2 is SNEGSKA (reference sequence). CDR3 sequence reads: CSARVAGTSTDTQYF. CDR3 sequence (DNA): TGCAGTGCTAGGGTAGCGGGGACTAGCACAGATACGCAGTATTTT.

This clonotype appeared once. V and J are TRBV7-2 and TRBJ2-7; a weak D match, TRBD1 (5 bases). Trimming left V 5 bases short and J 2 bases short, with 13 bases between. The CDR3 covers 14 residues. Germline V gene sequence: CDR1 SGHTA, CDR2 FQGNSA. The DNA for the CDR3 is TGTGCCAGCAGCGGGGCCGGCGGAACCTACGAGCAGTACGTC. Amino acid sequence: CASSGAGGTYEQYV.

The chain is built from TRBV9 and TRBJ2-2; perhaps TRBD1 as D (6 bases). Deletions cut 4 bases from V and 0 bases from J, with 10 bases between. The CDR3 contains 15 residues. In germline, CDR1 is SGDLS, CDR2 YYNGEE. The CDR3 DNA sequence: TGTGCCAGCAGCATGACAGGTGCGAACACCGGGGAGCTGTTTTTT. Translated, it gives CASSMTGANTGELFF.

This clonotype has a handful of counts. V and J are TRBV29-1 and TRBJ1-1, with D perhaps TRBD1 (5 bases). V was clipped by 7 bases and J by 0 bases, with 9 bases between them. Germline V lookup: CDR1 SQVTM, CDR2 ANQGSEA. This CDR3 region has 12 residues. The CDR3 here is CSGGEMNTEAFF. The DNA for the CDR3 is TGCAGCGGGGGGGAAATGAACACTGAAGCTTTCTTT.

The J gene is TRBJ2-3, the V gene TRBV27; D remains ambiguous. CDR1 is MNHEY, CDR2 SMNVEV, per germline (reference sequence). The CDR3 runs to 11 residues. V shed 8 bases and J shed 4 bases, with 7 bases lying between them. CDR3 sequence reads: CASQQADTQYF. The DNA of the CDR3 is TGTGCCAGCCAGCAGGCAGATACGCAGTATTTT.

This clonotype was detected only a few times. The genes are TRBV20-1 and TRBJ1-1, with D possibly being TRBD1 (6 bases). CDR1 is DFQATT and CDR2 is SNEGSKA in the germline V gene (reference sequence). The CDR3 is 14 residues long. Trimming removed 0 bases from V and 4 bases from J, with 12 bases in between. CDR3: CSARENRDGTEAFF. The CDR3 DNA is TGCAGTGCTAGAGAAAACAGGGACGGCACTGAAGCTTTCTTT.

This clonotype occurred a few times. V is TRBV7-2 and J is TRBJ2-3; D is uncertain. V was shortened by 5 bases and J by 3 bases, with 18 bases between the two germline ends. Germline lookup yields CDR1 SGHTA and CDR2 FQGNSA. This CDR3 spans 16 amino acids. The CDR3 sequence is CASSRHGGEGTDTQYF. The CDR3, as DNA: TGTGCCAGCAGCCGCCATGGTGGGGAAGGGACAGATACGCAGTATTTT.

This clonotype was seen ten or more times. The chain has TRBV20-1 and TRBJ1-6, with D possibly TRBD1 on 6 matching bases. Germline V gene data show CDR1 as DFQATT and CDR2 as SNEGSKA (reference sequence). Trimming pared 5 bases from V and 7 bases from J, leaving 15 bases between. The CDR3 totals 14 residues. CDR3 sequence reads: CSAPPSRGNSPLHF. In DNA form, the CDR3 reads TGCAGTGCTCCCCCCTCGAGGGGGAATTCACCCCTCCACTTT.

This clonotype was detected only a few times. Here the CDR3 reads CASSFGFPYNEQFF. CDR3 in DNA: TGTGCCAGCAGCTTTGGGTTCCCCTACAATGAGCAGTTCTTC. This rearrangement joins TRBV7-2 to TRBJ2-1; D uncertain. Germline V gene lookup returns CDR1 SGHTA and CDR2 FQGNSA. V lost 3 bases and J lost 2, with 8 bases in between. The CDR3 is made up of 14 amino acids.

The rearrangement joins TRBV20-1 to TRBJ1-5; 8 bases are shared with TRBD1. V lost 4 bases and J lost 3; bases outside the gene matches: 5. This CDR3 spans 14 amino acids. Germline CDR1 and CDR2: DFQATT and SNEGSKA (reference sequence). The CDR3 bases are TGCAGTGCTAATGACAGGGGACCCAATCAGCCCCAGCATTTT. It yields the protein CSANDRGPNQPQHF.

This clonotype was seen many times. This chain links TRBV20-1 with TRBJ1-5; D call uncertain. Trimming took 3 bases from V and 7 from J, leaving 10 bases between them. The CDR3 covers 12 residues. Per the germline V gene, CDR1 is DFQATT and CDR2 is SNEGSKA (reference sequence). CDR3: CSASGSGQPQHF. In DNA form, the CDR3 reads TGCAGTGCTAGTGGAAGCGGGCAGCCCCAGCATTTT.

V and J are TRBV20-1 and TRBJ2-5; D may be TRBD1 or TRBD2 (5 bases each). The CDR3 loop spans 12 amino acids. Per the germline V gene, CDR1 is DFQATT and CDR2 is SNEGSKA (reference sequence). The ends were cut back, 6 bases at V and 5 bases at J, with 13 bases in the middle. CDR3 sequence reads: CSALRDVETQYF. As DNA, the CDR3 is TGCAGTGCCTTACGGGACGTGGAGACCCAGTACTTC.

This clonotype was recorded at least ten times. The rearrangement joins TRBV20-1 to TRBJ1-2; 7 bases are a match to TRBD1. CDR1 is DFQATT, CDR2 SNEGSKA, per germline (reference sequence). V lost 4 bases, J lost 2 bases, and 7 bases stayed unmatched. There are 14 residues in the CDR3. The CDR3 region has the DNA TGCAGTGCTATCCAGTCGACAGGGAACTATGGCTACACCTTC. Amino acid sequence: CSAIQSTGNYGYTF.

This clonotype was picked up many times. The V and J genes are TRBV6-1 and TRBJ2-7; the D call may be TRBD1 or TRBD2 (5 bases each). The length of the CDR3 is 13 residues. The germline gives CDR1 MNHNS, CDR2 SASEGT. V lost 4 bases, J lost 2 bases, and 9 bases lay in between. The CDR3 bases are TGTGCCAGCAGTGTGGGGACGGCCTACGAGCAGTACGTC. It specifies CASSVGTAYEQYV.

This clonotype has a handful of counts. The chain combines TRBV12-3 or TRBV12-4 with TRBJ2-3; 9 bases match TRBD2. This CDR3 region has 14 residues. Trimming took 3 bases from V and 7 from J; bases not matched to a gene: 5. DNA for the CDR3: TGTGCCAGCAGTTTCGGACTAGCGAGTCATACGCAGTATTTT. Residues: CASSFGLASHTQYF.

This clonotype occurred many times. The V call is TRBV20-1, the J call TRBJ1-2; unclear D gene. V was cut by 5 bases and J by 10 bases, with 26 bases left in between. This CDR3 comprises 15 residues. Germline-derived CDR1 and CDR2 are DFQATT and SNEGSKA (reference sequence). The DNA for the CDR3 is TGCAGTGCTTCGGAATTGGCCTTTCTCCCCGGCGACTACACCTTC. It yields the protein CSASELAFLPGDYTF.